The clone carrying this T cell receptor beta chain was counted at least ten times. The target antigen is unknown. From the 5' RACE reads, TCRdb called clonotypes with MiXCR, one entry per CDR3 protein. The repertoire has hundreds of thousands of distinct CDR3 sequences, roughly 15% of them found once; the top ten carry roughly 21%. The sample originates from a study of T-cell memory formation after mild COVID-19. Study in general: TCR clustering was largely donor specific. Study observations and caveats: Later expanders leaned toward CD4+, whereas clones contracting from day 15 to 85 were balanced CD4/CD8. CD4+ contracting clones were found mainly in CM and EM, and CD8+ ones in EMRA. Pre-infection memory already had some responding clones, implying cross-reactive memory joined.

Per germline, CDR1 PRHDT and CDR2 FYEKMQ (reference sequence). V was pared by 5 bases and J by 0 bases, with 6 bases of the junction left unmatched. This CDR3 has 16 amino acids. The chain couples TRBV13 to TRBJ2-3, with 9 bases that match TRBD1. The TCR sequence derives from a man aged 18 to 30 who had mild COVID-19 (a few samples of this study predate the infection). Cell type and time point are not known. The sequencing input was PBMCs or a T cell subset sorted from them (not recorded which). CDR3 loop: CASSDRQGESTDTQYF. As DNA, the CDR3 is TGTGCCAGCAGCGACAGACAGGGGGAGAGCACAGATACGCAGTATTTT.